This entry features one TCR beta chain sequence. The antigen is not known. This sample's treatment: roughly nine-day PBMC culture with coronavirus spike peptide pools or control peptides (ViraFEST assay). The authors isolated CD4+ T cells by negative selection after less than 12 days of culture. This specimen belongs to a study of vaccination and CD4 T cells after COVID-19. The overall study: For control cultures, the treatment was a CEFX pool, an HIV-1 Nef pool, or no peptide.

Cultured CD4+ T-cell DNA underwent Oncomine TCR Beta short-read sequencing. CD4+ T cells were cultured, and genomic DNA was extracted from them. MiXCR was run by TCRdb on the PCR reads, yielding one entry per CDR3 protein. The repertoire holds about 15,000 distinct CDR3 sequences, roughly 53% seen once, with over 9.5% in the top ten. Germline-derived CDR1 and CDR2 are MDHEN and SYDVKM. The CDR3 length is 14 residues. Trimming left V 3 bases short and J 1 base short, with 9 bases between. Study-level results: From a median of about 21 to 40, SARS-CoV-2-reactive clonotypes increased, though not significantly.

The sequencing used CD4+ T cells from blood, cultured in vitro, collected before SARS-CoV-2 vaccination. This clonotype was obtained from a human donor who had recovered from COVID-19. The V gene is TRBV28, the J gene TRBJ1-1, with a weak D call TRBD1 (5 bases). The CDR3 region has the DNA TGTGCCAGCAGTTTTCCCACAGGGAACACTGAAGCTTTCTTT. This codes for CASSFPTGNTEAFF.